The 7 T cell receptor beta chains reported below all come from one sample, sequenced in a study of blood T cell repertoires in COVID-19. The repertoire was sequenced with immunoSEQ multiplex PCR; TCRdb's copy has only in-frame clones and lacks some. The sample holds over 400,000 clones; less than 90% are singletons and the top ten take roughly 8%. The sequencing input was PBMCs or T cells enriched from blood (not recorded which). The receptors shown here come from a woman aged 55-70 years who had recovered from COVID-19.

The J gene is TRBJ2-7, the V gene TRBV5-5; possible D gene TRBD1, 5 bases. This CDR3 has 13 amino acids. Germline CDR1 is SGHKS and CDR2 is YYEKEE (reference sequence). Trimming took off 3 bases at V and 5 bases at J, with 12 bases between the two ends. For the CDR3, the DNA is TGTGCCAGCAGCTATTTAGACAGAAACGAGCAGTACGTC. It yields the protein CASSYLDRNEQYV.

This sequence joins TRBV7-2 and TRBJ2-5, with 10 bases aligning to TRBD2. CDR3 length: 13 residues. The junction had 1 base not matched to a gene; V was cut back by 3 bases and J by 6 bases. CDR1 SGHTA and CDR2 FQGNSA come from the germline V gene. In DNA, the CDR3 is TGTGCCAGCAGCTTTAGCGGGGGGAAGACCCAGTACTTC. Translating gives CASSFSGGKTQYF.

Remarks on this clone: One end of the junction fails to match germline, which may point to a read error. The rearrangement links TRBV4-2 to TRBJ1-1; 9 nucleotides line up with TRBD1. The germline CDR1 and CDR2 sequences are LGHNA and YNFKEQ. The CDR3 covers 15 residues. CDR3 sequence reads: CANSQGQGRTTEAFF. In nucleotides, the CDR3 is TGTGCCAACAGCCAGGGACAGGGACGAACGACTGAAGCTTTCTTT.

The V gene is TRBV3-1 (or the pseudogene TRBV3-2), the J gene TRBJ1-6; D possibly corresponds to TRBD1 (6 bases). Trimming cost V 4 bases and J 9 bases, with 10 bases left between them. Germline assignment: CDR1 LGHDT and CDR2 YNNKEL (reference sequence). The CDR3 spans 13 residues. The chain's CDR3 is CASSPLGASPLHF. The DNA of the CDR3 is TGTGCCAGCAGCCCCCTGGGGGCTTCACCCCTCCACTTT.

This chain joins TRBV2 and TRBJ2-6, with D uncertain. Germline V gives CDR1 SNHLY, CDR2 FYNNEI. V lost 4 bases and J 1 base, leaving 5 bases between the germline ends. The CDR3 spans 14 residues. The CDR3 loop reads CASSANSGANVLTF. The DNA for the CDR3 is TGTGCCAGCAGTGCTAATTCTGGGGCCAACGTCCTGACTTTC.

The chain joins TRBV14 to TRBJ1-2; D is perhaps TRBD1 (6 bases). V was trimmed by 7 bases and J by 6 bases, leaving 6 bases between them. The germline V gene has CDR1 SGHDN and CDR2 FVKESK. The CDR3 has 10 residues. CDR3 in amino acids: CASKGDGYTF. CDR3 DNA: TGTGCCAGCAAGGGGGATGGCTACACCTTC.

The table lists this clone with a count of one. The V and J genes are TRBV3-1 (or the pseudogene TRBV3-2) and TRBJ1-2; 11 bases match TRBD1. The germline gives CDR1 LGHDT, CDR2 YNNKEL (reference sequence). V trimming: 1 base; J trimming: 4 bases; junction bases outside the gene matches: 5. This CDR3 spans 16 amino acids. CDR3 sequence: CASSQAGTGGPYGYTF. The CDR3 DNA is TGTGCCAGCAGCCAAGCTGGGACAGGGGGTCCCTATGGCTACACCTTC.